A selection of T cell receptor beta chains follows, all from one sample in a study of cytomegalovirus exposure and HLA in healthy donors. The protocol was immunoSEQ multiplex PCR, while the TCRdb copy is restricted to in-frame clones and leaves out a portion. The sample has around 73,000 clones; roughly 90% are singletons. Sequencing used PBMCs. The receptors shown here come from a woman in her late teens or twenties in good health and CMV-seropositive. Both conserved end residues are part of each CDR3. The D gene is left open where the match is weak. Clone size appears in some rows only: once, few, many, or a class for an expanded clone.

V gene: TRBV7-8
J gene: TRBJ2-1
D gene: NA
clone size: NA
CDR3 protein: CASSSRLVNEQFF
CDR3 DNA: TGTGCCAGCAGCTCCCGTCTAGTGAATGAGCAGTTCTTC

V gene: TRBV4-3
J gene: TRBJ2-1
D gene: TRBD2
clone size: NA
CDR3 protein: CASSSSGGAEQFF
CDR3 DNA: TGCGCCAGCAGCAGTAGCGGGGGGGCTGAGCAGTTCTTC

V gene: TRBV6-5
J gene: TRBJ2-2
D gene: TRBD1
clone size: NA
CDR3 protein: CASSSYRGRDGELFF
CDR3 DNA: TGTGCCAGCAGTTCCTACAGGGGGCGGGACGGGGAGCTGTTTTTT

V gene: TRBV4-1
J gene: TRBJ2-7
D gene: NA
clone size: NA
CDR3 protein: CASSHPGHLSYEQYF
CDR3 DNA: TGCGCCAGCAGCCACCCGGGACACCTTTCCTACGAGCAGTACTTC

V gene: TRBV6-1
J gene: TRBJ2-2
D gene: TRBD1
clone size: NA
CDR3 protein: CASSDRQGRDTGELFF
CDR3 DNA: TGTGCCAGCAGTGACAGACAGGGGCGCGACACCGGGGAGCTGTTTTTT

V gene: TRBV6-1
J gene: TRBJ2-1
D gene: NA
clone size: NA
CDR3 protein: CASSALEGYNEQFF
CDR3 DNA: TGTGCCAGCAGCGCCCTAGAGGGTTACAATGAGCAGTTCTTC

V gene: TRBV29-1
J gene: TRBJ2-1
D gene: TRBD1
clone size: NA
CDR3 protein: CSGGGQGNEQFF
CDR3 DNA: TGCAGCGGCGGCGGACAGGGGAATGAGCAGTTCTTC

V gene: TRBV9
J gene: TRBJ2-6
D gene: NA
clone size: once
CDR3 protein: CASSPGSGSGANVLTF
CDR3 DNA: TGTGCCAGCAGCCCGGGATCTGGCTCTGGGGCCAACGTCCTGACTTTC

V gene: TRBV6-5
J gene: TRBJ1-4
D gene: TRBD1
clone size: NA
CDR3 protein: CASSYSTGLNEKLFF
CDR3 DNA: TGTGCCAGCAGTTACTCGACAGGGCTCAATGAAAAACTGTTTTTT

V gene: TRBV6-1
J gene: TRBJ2-1
D gene: TRBD1
clone size: NA
CDR3 protein: CASSDTGDREFF
CDR3 DNA: TGTGCCAGCAGTGACACCGGGGACAGGGAGTTCTTC

V gene: TRBV9
J gene: TRBJ1-2
D gene: NA
clone size: NA
CDR3 protein: CASSVAQGTPSTF
CDR3 DNA: NA

V gene: TRBV7-2
J gene: TRBJ2-7
D gene: NA
clone size: NA
CDR3 protein: CASSFGTGYEQYF
CDR3 DNA: TGTGCCAGCAGCTTTGGAACAGGCTACGAGCAGTACTTC

V gene: TRBV7-9
J gene: TRBJ2-7
D gene: NA
clone size: NA
CDR3 protein: CASSLEATAQEQYF
CDR3 DNA: TGTGCCAGCAGCTTAGAGGCCACAGCTCAAGAGCAGTACTTC

V gene: TRBV7-7
J gene: TRBJ2-1
D gene: TRBD2
clone size: NA
CDR3 protein: CASSSAGRHEQFF
CDR3 DNA: TGTGCTAGCAGCTCCGCCGGGAGGCATGAGCAGTTCTTC

V gene: TRBV27
J gene: TRBJ2-1
D gene: TRBD2
clone size: NA
CDR3 protein: CASSRGTSGYEEQFF
CDR3 DNA: TGTGCCAGCAGTAGAGGGACTAGCGGATATGAGGAGCAGTTCTTC

V gene: TRBV4-3
J gene: TRBJ2-5
D gene: NA
clone size: many
CDR3 protein: CASSQERGNQETQYF
CDR3 DNA: TGCGCCAGCAGCCAAGAAAGGGGGAACCAAGAGACCCAGTACTTC

V gene: TRBV18
J gene: TRBJ1-1
D gene: NA
clone size: once
CDR3 protein: CASSTTAMNTEAFF
CDR3 DNA: TGTGCCAGCTCGACGACAGCAATGAACACTGAAGCTTTCTTT

V gene: TRBV7-8
J gene: TRBJ2-1
D gene: TRBD1
clone size: NA
CDR3 protein: CASSPRDRGYEQFF
CDR3 DNA: TGTGCCAGCAGCCCACGGGACAGGGGCTATGAGCAGTTCTTC

V gene: TRBV4-2
J gene: TRBJ1-2
D gene: TRBD1
clone size: NA
CDR3 protein: CASSQDVGQNYGYTF
CDR3 DNA: TGTGCCAGCAGCCAAGATGTGGGACAGAACTATGGCTACACCTTC

V gene: TRBV19
J gene: TRBJ1-2
D gene: NA
clone size: NA
CDR3 protein: CASSIQGNYGYTF
CDR3 DNA: TGTGCCAGTAGTATACAGGGGAACTATGGCTACACCTTC

V gene: TRBV21-1
J gene: TRBJ1-3
D gene: NA
clone size: NA
CDR3 protein: CASSKRRRGQSGNTIYF
CDR3 DNA: TGTGCCAGCAGCAAAAGACGGAGGGGCCAATCTGGAAACACCATATATTTT

V gene: TRBV9
J gene: TRBJ2-6
D gene: NA
clone size: NA
CDR3 protein: CASSPGANVLTF
CDR3 DNA: TGTGCCAGCAGCCCGGGGGCCAACGTCCTGACTTTC

V gene: TRBV7-2
J gene: TRBJ2-6
D gene: NA
clone size: NA
CDR3 protein: CASSFFVNSGANVLTF
CDR3 DNA: TGTGCCAGCAGCTTTTTCGTTAACTCTGGGGCCAACGTCCTGACTTTC

V gene: TRBV19
J gene: TRBJ2-3
D gene: TRBD2
clone size: NA
CDR3 protein: CASSPGTSGGSSTDTQYF
CDR3 DNA: TGTGCCAGTAGTCCCGGGACTAGCGGGGGATCTAGCACAGATACGCAGTATTTT